This is a list of T cell receptor beta chains from one sample in a study of OX40 agonist ivuxolimab in advanced cancers. TCRdb's table, derived via immunoSEQ multiplex PCR, lists solely in-frame clones and lacks some. The repertoire holds 85,000 or so clones, with 80% to 90% as singletons. The material was CD4+ or CD8+ T cells sorted from blood, obtained in a trial of the OX40 agonist ivuxolimab. Receptor source: an adult with an advanced solid tumor such as melanoma, head and neck, liver or kidney cancer. Both conserved end residues are part of each CDR3. A D gene is named only where the DNA matches it firmly. Clone size, where shown, is once, few, many, or a class for clones that have expanded.

d_call clone_size j_call v_call cdr3_aa cdr3_nt
TRBD2 - TRBJ2-3 TRBV19 CASRDTPGLPTDTQYF TGTGCCAGTAGAGACACACCGGGACTACCCACAGATACGCAGTATTTT
- - TRBJ1-2 TRBV7-9 CASSLHRAPNYGYTF TGTGCCAGCAGCTTACACAGGGCGCCTAACTATGGCTACACCTTC
- - TRBJ2-3 TRBV19 CASSMGQLSTDTQYF TGTGCCAGTAGTATGGGGCAGCTTAGCACAGATACGCAGTATTTT
- - TRBJ2-4 TRBV4-2 CASSQDGSGSGDIQYF TGTGCCAGCAGCCAAGATGGGTCCGGGTCCGGGGACATTCAGTACTTC
- few TRBJ2-6 TRBV7-2 CASSLSRGANVLTF TGTGCCAGCAGCTTGAGTCGGGGGGCCAACGTCCTGACTTTC
- - TRBJ2-7 TRBV9 CASSVALDSAYEQYF TGTGCCAGCAGCGTAGCACTAGACAGCGCCTACGAGCAGTACTTC
- - TRBJ1-3 TRBV5-6 CASSFVGAASGNTIYF TGTGCCAGCAGCTTCGTGGGAGCAGCCTCTGGAAACACCATATATTTT
TRBD1 - TRBJ1-4 TRBV4-2 CASSQVGQGLNEKLFF TGTGCCAGCAGCCAAGTCGGACAGGGCCTTAATGAAAAACTGTTTTTT
- - TRBJ2-2 TRBV9 CASSVAAGAAYTGELFF TGTGCCAGCAGCGTAGCTGCAGGGGCCGCCTACACCGGGGAGCTGTTTTTT
TRBD2 - TRBJ2-1 TRBV19 CASGSGGAWEQFF TGTGCCAGCGGTAGCGGGGGGGCTTGGGAGCAGTTCTTC
- - TRBJ1-1 TRBV19 CASSIRPATEAFF TGTGCCAGTAGTATTCGACCAGCTACTGAAGCTTTCTTT
- once TRBJ1-6 TRBV7-2 CASSLEGAYSPLHF TGTGCCAGCAGCTTAGAGGGCGCCTATTCACCCCTCCACTTT